This T cell receptor beta chain was recovered during a study of T cells in Graves' hyperthyroidism and ophthalmopathy. Amplification of TCR beta CDR3 regions used RNA as the template. The HTBI primer set served for first-round RT-PCR of the TCR CDR3. TCRdb ran MiXCR on the multiplex PCR reads and lists one entry per CDR3 protein. The data show around 350,000 distinct CDR3 sequences, roughly 13% seen once. Germline assignment: CDR1 SGDLS and CDR2 YYNGEE. The CDR3 covers 14 residues. The ends were cut back, 4 bases at V and 0 bases at J, with 8 bases in the middle. This sequence was found in a woman aged 18-29 years with Graves' hyperthyroidism. The chain combines TRBV9 with TRBJ1-3; D is undetermined. Source material: blood. This CDR3 is CASSPDYSGNTIYF. CDR3 nucleotide sequence: TGTGCCAGCAGCCCTGATTACTCTGGAAACACCATATATTTT.